The 11 T cell receptor beta chains below all came from one sample that was sequenced in a study of identical twins. TCRdb ran MiXCR on the 5' RACE reads and lists one entry per CDR3 protein. The sample includes 1,800,000 or so distinct CDR3 sequences, around 29% of them seen just once. The sample consisted of cord blood. Receptors were obtained from a newborn girl in good health.

A note on this clonotype: This may be a read error, as it is one base from a much larger clone. The rearrangement joins TRBV10-3 to TRBJ2-1, with 10 bases fitting TRBD2. TRBJ2-7 matches the DNA end more closely, so the J call is doubtful. The CDR3 totals 16 residues. Looked up from germline, CDR1 is ENHRY and CDR2 is SYGVKD. CDR3 sequence (DNA): TGTGCCATCAGTAGCCCGACTAGCGGGTTTTACAATGAGCAGTACTTC. It yields the protein CAISSPTSGFYNEQYF.

This chain joins TRBV27 and TRBJ1-2; TRBD1 matches at 7 bases. The CDR3 is 13 amino acids. The V gene's germline CDR1 is MNHEY and CDR2 SMNVEV (reference sequence). V lost 10 bases and J lost 6; bases outside the gene matches: 11. The CDR3 loop is CATRRTGAHGYTF. The CDR3 DNA follows: TGTGCCACCAGAAGAACAGGGGCACATGGCTACACCTTC.

This clonotype appeared a single time. The rearrangement joins TRBV20-1 to TRBJ2-1; the match to TRBD2 covers 10 bases. Germline V gives CDR1 DFQATT, CDR2 SNEGSKA (reference sequence). Trimming removed 5 bases from V and 13 bases from J; junction bases left unmatched: 11. The CDR3 contains 13 residues. The DNA of the CDR3 is TGCAGTGCTGGACTAGCGGCAACGGAGACCCAGTTCTTC. This translates into CSAGLAATETQFF.

The count of this clonotype is one. This chain connects TRBV11-2 to TRBJ2-5; D unclear. The end of the DNA aligns better with TRBJ2-1, so the J call may be wrong. Germline-derived CDR1 and CDR2 are SGHAT and FQNNGV. This CDR3 contains 14 residues. This chain's CDR3 is CASSPISYQETQFF. The DNA for the CDR3 is TGTGCCAGCAGCCCTATCTCGTACCAAGAGACCCAGTTCTTC.

The sample holds a few counts of this clonotype. The chain links TRBV6-5 to TRBJ2-1, with D tentatively TRBD2 (5 bases). Trimming cost V 3 bases and J 7 bases, with 10 bases left between them. The CDR3 is 13 amino acids. In germline, CDR1 is MNHEY, CDR2 SVGAGI. This chain's CDR3 is CASSYSTKNEQFF. CDR3 bases: TGTGCCAGCAGTTATTCGACTAAGAATGAGCAGTTCTTC.

The chain has TRBV5-1 and TRBJ2-7, with D uncertain. The V gene lost 3 bases and the J gene lost 3 bases, with 13 bases spanning the gap. The CDR3 is 14 residues long. Looked up from germline, CDR1 is SGHRS and CDR2 is YFSETQ. The CDR3 coding sequence is TGCGCCAGCAGCTCGGCCTCATTTGTCTACGAGCAGTACTTC. Amino acid sequence: CASSSASFVYEQYF.

This clonotype occurred once. This rearrangement joins TRBV27 to TRBJ1-2; no firm D call. V lost 2 bases, J lost 1 base, and 11 bases lay in between. The CDR3 sequence is 15 residues long. CDR1 and CDR2 from the germline V gene are MNHEY and SMNVEV (reference sequence). The CDR3 reads CASSLVSDGNYGYTF. CDR3 nucleotides: TGTGCCAGCAGTTTAGTAAGCGACGGTAACTATGGCTACACCTTC.

DNA of the CDR3: TGTGCCAGCAGCCAAGATTCGCAGACAGGCGGATATGGCTACACCTTC. This gives the protein CASSQDSQTGGYGYTF. The chain joins TRBV3-1 to TRBJ1-2, with TRBD1 as a possible D gene (6 bases). The CDR3 length is 16 residues. Germline V lookup: CDR1 LGHDT, CDR2 YNNKEL (reference sequence). Trimming took off 0 bases at V and 5 bases at J, with 16 bases between the two ends.

The sample holds a few counts of this clonotype. V and J are TRBV3-1 and TRBJ2-1; D remains unclear. Germline assignment: CDR1 LGHDT and CDR2 YNNKEL (reference sequence). V shed 0 bases and J shed 1 base, with 10 bases lying between them. The CDR3 is 16 amino acids. The CDR3 nucleotides are TGTGCCAGCAGCCAAGAAGCCTCTCCGTCCTACAATGAGCAGTTCTTC. It encodes CASSQEASPSYNEQFF.

With regard to this clonotype: At one end the junction does not follow the germline gene, possibly because of a read error. V usage is TRBV4-2 and J usage is TRBJ2-3; TRBD2 agrees at 10 bases. Germline assignment: CDR1 LGHNA and CDR2 YNFKEQ. The CDR3 is 18 residues long. Here the CDR3 DNA reads TGTGCCAGCAGCGGGGGTTCACTAGCGGGGTTTAGCACAGATACGCGGTATTTT. As protein: CASSGGSLAGFSTDTRYF.

This sequence joins TRBV29-1 and TRBJ2-6, with D possibly TRBD1 on 6 matching bases. The V end was cut by 6 bases, the J end by 4 bases, with 13 bases between. This CDR3 comprises 14 residues. Germline assignment: CDR1 SQVTM and CDR2 ANQGSEA. CDR3 residues: CSVLTGSGANVLTF. Written as DNA, the CDR3 is TGCAGCGTCCTAACAGGGTCCGGGGCCAACGTCCTGACTTTC. The entire variable domain, with the rest obtained from reference TRBV29-1 and TRBJ2-6, is as follows: SAVISQKPSRDICQRGTSLTIQCQVDSQVTMMFWYRQQPGQSLTLIATANQGSEATYESGFVIDKFPISRPNLTFSTLTVSNMSPEDSSIYLCSVLTGSGANVLTFGAGSRLTVL.